Each of the 28 T cell receptor beta chains below was sequenced from the same sample in a study of T cells in Graves' hyperthyroidism and ophthalmopathy. There were TCR beta CDR3 regions amplified from RNA transcripts. Initially, a first-round RT-PCR of the TCR CDR3 employed the HTBI primer set. Each CDR3 protein gets one entry after TCRdb re-called the multiplex PCR reads with MiXCR. The table records some 600,000 distinct CDR3 sequences, 14% of them present only once. The sample comprised blood. These TCRs come from a young woman with Graves' hyperthyroidism that later progressed to Graves' ophthalmopathy.

This chain connects TRBV15 to TRBJ1-5; 7 positions match TRBD1. V dropped 2 bases and J dropped 7; count of bases not matched to a gene: 5. Germline V gives CDR1 LNHNV, CDR2 YYDKDF (reference sequence). The CDR3 is made up of 14 amino acids. The CDR3 DNA sequence: TGTGCCACCAGCAGAACGACAGGGAGGCAGCCCCAGCATTTT. Translation gives CATSRTTGRQPQHF. The variable domain in full, with the rest retrieved from reference TRBV15 and TRBJ1-5, is DAMVIQNPRYQVTQFGKPVTLSCSQTLNHNVMYWYQQKSSQAPKLLFHYYDKDFNNEADTPDNFQSRRPNTSFCFLDIRSPGLGDTAMYLCATSRTTGRQPQHFGDGTRLSIL.

This clonotype was detected ten times or more. The genes are TRBV2 and TRBJ1-4, with TRBD1 matching over 7 bases. The CDR3 has 15 residues. The V and J ends lost 2 bases and 8 bases, in that order; junction bases with no gene match: 8. Germline loops: CDR1 SNHLY, CDR2 FYNNEI. CDR3 DNA sequence: TGTGCCAGCAGTGAAAAGACAGGGCGGGGCGAAAAACTGTTTTTT. This codes for CASSEKTGRGEKLFF.

This clonotype was found many times. V gene TRBV7-8 combines with J gene TRBJ2-7, with D perhaps being TRBD1 or TRBD2 (7 bases each). The CDR3 runs to 16 residues. The germline V gene encodes CDR1 SGHVS and CDR2 FQNEAQ. Trimming took 2 bases from V and 7 from J, leaving 21 bases between them. CDR3 bases: TGTGCCAGCAGCTTAATAGGGGGCGGGGGAGCTTATGAGCAGTACTTC. Translated, it gives CASSLIGGGGAYEQYF.

Points on this clonotype: Just one base apart from a much larger clone, this may be a read error. V usage is TRBV6-5 and J usage is TRBJ2-7; 11 nucleotides agree with TRBD2. Germline V gene lookup returns CDR1 MNHEY and CDR2 SVGAGI. The CDR3 sequence is 19 residues long. The CDR3 region is CTSSSKPGTSGIPPYEQYF. The CDR3 DNA reads TGTACCAGCAGTTCGAAACCCGGGACTAGCGGTATCCCCCCCTACGAGCAGTACTTC.

This clonotype was recorded at least ten times. V gene TRBV6-1 combines with J gene TRBJ2-3; 16 bases are shared with TRBD2. The CDR3 contains 17 residues. The germline V gene encodes CDR1 MNHNS and CDR2 SASEGT. V lost 8 bases, J lost 4 bases, and 9 bases stayed unmatched. Written as DNA, the CDR3 is TGTGCCAGCTCCCCGGGACTAGCGGGAGGGCCGGCAGATACGCAGTATTTT. Amino acid sequence: CASSPGLAGGPADTQYF.

This clonotype was seen a handful of times. A much larger clone differs from this one at a single base, so this may be a read error. This chain links TRBV12-3 or TRBV12-4 with TRBJ1-4; D may be TRBD1 (5 bases). The CDR3 is 14 residues long. CDR3 loop: CAGSPDSTGGKLFF. CDR3 nucleotides: TGTGCCGGCAGCCCCGACAGCACTGGGGGAAAACTGTTTTTT.

This clonotype came up many times. This chain links TRBV6-1 with TRBJ1-1, with no clear D. V was clipped by 5 bases and J by 1 base, with 14 bases between them. Germline values: CDR1 MNHNS, CDR2 SASEGT. This CDR3 contains 15 residues. The CDR3 here is CASSYQAGKNTEAFF. Here the CDR3 DNA reads TGTGCCAGCAGTTACCAGGCGGGGAAGAACACTGAAGCTTTCTTT.

V is TRBV24-1 and J is TRBJ2-3, with 8 bases that match TRBD2. The CDR3 covers 15 residues. CDR1 KGHDR and CDR2 SFDVKD come from the germline V gene. J was trimmed by 5 bases and V by 4 bases; bases with no gene match: 7. CDR3 nucleotides: TGTGCCACCAGTGACCCAGCGGGAGAAAAAGATACGCAGTATTTT. Amino acid sequence: CATSDPAGEKDTQYF.

This clonotype appeared many times. The J gene is TRBJ1-2, the V gene TRBV12-3 or TRBV12-4; no clear D. Deletions cut 2 bases from V and 8 bases from J, with 15 bases between. The CDR3 is 14 amino acids. The CDR3 loop is CASSLQSSLEGYTF. For the CDR3, the DNA is TGTGCCAGCAGTTTACAGAGTTCCTTGGAGGGCTACACCTTC.

This chain connects TRBV28 to TRBJ2-7, with TRBD2 matching 11 bases. With 4 bases clipped from V and 6 bases from J, the junction kept 11 bases outside the gene matches. The V gene's germline CDR1 is MDHEN and CDR2 SYDVKM. CDR3 size: 16 residues. The CDR3 bases are TGTGCCAGCAGTTCACCCCCAGGTAGCGGGAGGGTCGAGCAGTACTTC. It is translated as CASSSPPGSGRVEQYF.

The table lists this clonotype with many counts. A read error may account for a junction end that differs from germline. The chain is built from TRBV19 and TRBJ2-3, with TRBD2 identical over 9 bases. CDR3 length equals 19 residues. Germline lookup yields CDR1 LNHDA and CDR2 SQIVND (reference sequence). CDR3 nucleotide sequence: TGTGCCAGCAGTAGCGCCATAGCGGGAGCGCTTCTCGGCACAGATACGCAGTATTTT. It codes for CASSSAIAGALLGTDTQYF.

The genes are TRBV19 and TRBJ1-1; tentative D call: TRBD1 (5 bases). Trimming left V 6 bases short and J 1 base short, with 12 bases between. Germline CDR1 is LNHDA and CDR2 is SQIVND (reference sequence). There are 14 residues in the CDR3. The CDR3 loop reads CASRYRGGNTEAFF. The CDR3 nucleotides are TGTGCCAGTAGGTATCGGGGGGGGAACACTGAAGCTTTCTTT.

J is TRBJ2-1 and V is TRBV19; D not certain. Germline V CDR1 and CDR2: LNHDA, SQIVND (reference sequence). This CDR3 is 18 amino acids long. The V end was cut by 3 bases, the J end by 5 bases, with 23 bases between. CDR3 nucleotides: TGTGCCAGTAGTATGGTCCTCTCTAGTGAGAGACCCCACAATGAGCAGTTCTTC. This encodes CASSMVLSSERPHNEQFF. Full variable domain (rest looked up from reference TRBV19 and TRBJ2-1): DGGITQSPKYLFRKEGQNVTLSCEQNLNHDAMYWYRQDPGQGLRLIYYSQIVNDFQKGDIAEGYSVSREKKESFPLTVTSAQKNPTAFYLCASSMVLSSERPHNEQFFGPGTRLTVL.

Ten or more counts support this clonotype. The V call is TRBV11-2, the J call TRBJ1-1; weak D call: TRBD1 (5 bases). The CDR3 has 15 residues. Deletions cut 1 base from V and 1 base from J, with 10 bases between. In germline, CDR1 is SGHAT, CDR2 FQNNGV. The CDR3 nucleotides read TGTGCCAGCAGCTTAGTTATGGGGCAGAACACTGAAGCTTTCTTT. Translation gives CASSLVMGQNTEAFF.

The rearrangement joins TRBV5-8 to TRBJ1-2, with unresolved D. V lost 2 bases and J 6 bases, leaving 11 bases between the germline ends. CDR3 size: 13 residues. The V gene's germline CDR1 is SGHTS and CDR2 YDEGEE. CDR3 protein: CASSFDPVDGYTF. The CDR3 DNA is TGTGCCAGCAGCTTTGACCCTGTGGATGGCTACACCTTC.

This clonotype was seen repeatedly, ten times or more. Just one base apart from a much larger clone, this may be a read error. The CDR3 spells CASSDSARKNYGYTF. CDR3 in DNA: TGTGCCAGCAGTGACAGTGCCAGGAAGAACTATGGCTACACCTTC. V is TRBV2 and J is TRBJ1-2; D remains ambiguous. Trimming cost V 3 bases and J 2 bases, with 13 bases left between them. This CDR3 spans 15 amino acids. Germline CDR1 and CDR2: SNHLY and FYNNEI.

In its sample, this clonotype was seen many times. The DNA of the CDR3 is TGTGCCAGCTCACCACGGGGAGTCGCGAGGGGCGATCAGCCCCAGCATTTT. This codes for CASSPRGVARGDQPQHF. The V gene is TRBV18, the J gene TRBJ1-5; D may be TRBD1 (5 bases). V was cut by 1 base and J by 5 bases, with 18 bases left in between. Germline V gene lookup returns CDR1 KGHSH and CDR2 LQKENI. There are 17 residues in the CDR3. Based on the CDR3 plus reference TRBV18 and TRBJ1-5, the full variable domain is NAGVMQNPRHLVRRRGQEARLRCSPMKGHSHVYWYRQLPEEGLKFMVYLQKENIIDESGMPKERFSAEFPKEGPSILRIQQVVRGDSAAYFCASSPRGVARGDQPQHFGDGTRLSIL.

Ten or more counts support this clonotype. The chain employs TRBV7-9 and TRBJ2-7, with 10 bases matching TRBD1. The germline V gene encodes CDR1 SEHNR and CDR2 FQNEAQ (reference sequence). J gave up 6 bases and V 3 bases, and 11 bases lay outside the gene matches. The CDR3 has 16 amino acids. The DNA of the CDR3 is TGTGCCAGCAGCTTTGACCAGACAGGGGGCTCTGGCGAGCAGTACTTC. Protein sequence: CASSFDQTGGSGEQYF.

This clonotype has at least ten counts. The chain has TRBV7-2 and TRBJ2-7; D possibly corresponds to TRBD1 (6 bases). The ends were cut back, 3 bases at V and 0 bases at J, with 12 bases in the middle. The V gene's germline CDR1 is SGHTA and CDR2 FQGNSA. This CDR3 has 15 residues. The CDR3 DNA follows: TGTGCCAGCAGCTTTGAGGGACAAGTCTCCTACGAGCAGTACTTC. This codes for CASSFEGQVSYEQYF. Full variable domain (rest looked up from reference TRBV7-2 and TRBJ2-7): GAGVSQSPSNKVTEKGKDVELRCDPISGHTALYWYRQSLGQGLEFLIYFQGNSAPDKSGLPSDRFSAERTGGSVSTLTIQRTQQEDSAVYLCASSFEGQVSYEQYFGPGTRLTVT.

The V gene is TRBV30, the J gene TRBJ2-2, with D possibly called TRBD1 or TRBD2 (5 bases each). This CDR3 is 15 amino acids long. With 5 bases removed from V and 3 bases from J, the gap between germline ends came to 16 bases. Germline V gene sequence: CDR1 GTSNPN, CDR2 SVGIG (reference sequence). Here the CDR3 reads CAWAFGAIHTGELFF. In DNA form, the CDR3 reads TGTGCCTGGGCATTCGGGGCTATTCACACCGGGGAGCTGTTTTTT.

The J gene is TRBJ2-1, the V gene TRBV5-1; possible D gene TRBD2, 6 bases. Trimming took off 1 base at V and 10 bases at J, with 15 bases between the two ends. The length of the CDR3 is 14 residues. Germline V CDR1 and CDR2: SGHRS, YFSETQ. CDR3 DNA: TGCGCCAGCAGCTTGCTGGGAGGACCCCCGGAGCAGTTCTTC. It encodes CASSLLGGPPEQFF.

This chain connects TRBV4-3 to TRBJ2-3; D not resolved. The V gene's germline CDR1 is LGHNA and CDR2 YSLEER. V was pared by 0 bases and J by 8 bases, with 12 bases between. This CDR3 has 14 residues. The DNA for the CDR3 is TGCGCCAGCAGCCAAGATTCCGCCTCCCGTACGCAGTATTTT. Residues: CASSQDSASRTQYF.

The chain recombines TRBV5-6 with TRBJ1-2; D is unclear. CDR3 size: 14 residues. The V end was cut by 1 base, the J end by 4 bases, with 11 bases between. Germline V gives CDR1 SGHDT, CDR2 YYEEEE. The CDR3 DNA follows: TGTGCCAGCAGCTTGTTAGGGAATTCCTATGGCTACACCTTC. This codes for CASSLLGNSYGYTF.

This clonotype occurred many times. This rearrangement joins TRBV7-8 to TRBJ2-3; D remains ambiguous. Germline values: CDR1 SGHVS, CDR2 FQNEAQ. CDR3 size: 15 residues. The germline V and J ends were trimmed by 1 base and 0 bases, with 8 bases remaining between them. For the CDR3, the DNA is TGTGCCAGCAGCTTAGGAATTACTAGCACAGATACGCAGTATTTT. Translated, it gives CASSLGITSTDTQYF.

In its sample, this clonotype was seen a few times. The rearrangement uses TRBV6-5 and TRBJ2-7; D remains unclear. Germline CDR1 and CDR2: MNHEY and SVGAGI. Trimming stripped 2 bases from V and 4 bases from J, with 9 bases between. This CDR3 is 13 amino acids long. The CDR3 coding sequence is TGTGCCAGCAGTTACGGAGAAGTGTACGAGCAGTACTTC. Translated, it gives CASSYGEVYEQYF.

This clonotype has a count of ten or more. The chain couples TRBV7-3 to TRBJ1-1, with 9 bases aligning to TRBD1. V shed 5 bases and J 8 bases; nucleotides not matched to a gene: 12. Germline CDR1 reads SGHTA; CDR2 reads FQGTGA. There are 15 residues in the CDR3. CDR3: CASSLSPGTGTEAFF. In DNA, the CDR3 is TGTGCCAGCAGCCTTTCCCCCGGGACAGGGACCGAAGCTTTCTTT.

Note on this clonotype: This may be a read error, as it is one base from a much larger clone. The V call is TRBV7-9, the J call TRBJ2-1; 9 bases agree with TRBD2. The CDR3 totals 18 residues. Germline loops: CDR1 SEHNR, CDR2 FQNEAQ (reference sequence). This chain's CDR3 is CSSSVPGRAGGSYNEQFF. The CDR3 bases are TGTTCCAGCAGCGTCCCAGGGAGAGCGGGAGGTTCCTACAATGAGCAGTTCTTC.

This clonotype has ten or more counts. The CDR3 DNA sequence: TGTGCCAGCAGCTTAGTAACCTCGGGGCAGTTCTTC. As protein: CASSLVTSGQFF. This chain uses TRBV7-2 with TRBJ2-1; D is ambiguous. Per germline, CDR1 SGHTA and CDR2 FQGNSA. Trimming shortened V by 1 base and J by 12 bases, and 10 bases separated the two germline ends. The CDR3 contains 12 residues.